Described below is a single TCR beta chain sequence and its context. The entry originates in a study of blood T cell repertoires in COVID-19. Study-wide context: The origin of the acute and convalescent COVID-19 samples was the United States, Italy and Spain.

The CDR3 is 17 amino acids. The V gene's germline CDR1 is SEHNR and CDR2 FQNEAQ (reference sequence). V dropped 2 bases and J dropped 0 bases, with 13 bases sitting between them. Authors' analysis steps: Reference gene primer amplification gave estimated nucleated cell counts. Using immunoSEQ multiplex PCR, the repertoire was profiled, and TCRdb retains in-frame clones only, with some absent. V, J and clone size reflect that table, while D and trimming were determined from the DNA. The sample includes fewer than 250,000 clones, under 90% of them seen just once. The V and J genes are TRBV7-9 and TRBJ1-4; no reliable D call. The clonotype comes from a man aged 50 or older with acute or convalescent COVID-19. The specimen sequenced was peripheral blood. The CDR3 sequence is CASSLNSAGATNEKLFF. CDR3 sequence (DNA): TGTGCCAGCAGCTTAAATTCGGCAGGCGCAACTAATGAAAAACTGTTTTTT.